These T cell receptor beta chains were read from a single sample in a study of control samples from healthy donors and cancer patients. The data were produced by immunoSEQ multiplex PCR, yet TCRdb's version contains in-frame clones alone and is incomplete. The repertoire has around 63,000 clones, approximately 89% of them found once; the top ten carry approximately 2.1%. Sequencing input: PBMCs. The receptors derive from a woman between 45 and 60 years old with head and neck cancer. Both conserved end residues are part of each CDR3. The order of the fields is V gene, J gene, clone size, D gene, CDR3 DNA, CDR3 protein. The D gene is left open where the match is weak. Size is stated for part of the rows, as once, few or many counts, or as a class when the clone is expanded.

V gene: TRBV5-1
J gene: TRBJ1-4
clone size: -
D gene: -
CDR3 DNA: TGCGCCAGCAGACCCGGGGAAAATGAAAAACTGTTTTTT
CDR3 protein: CASRPGENEKLFF

V gene: TRBV3-1/TRBV3-2
J gene: TRBJ2-3
clone size: few
D gene: TRBD2
CDR3 DNA: TGTGCCAGCAGCCGCAGTACTAGCGGGGGGATCACAGATACGCAGTATTTT
CDR3 protein: CASSRSTSGGITDTQYF

V gene: TRBV9
J gene: TRBJ1-2
clone size: few
D gene: TRBD1
CDR3 DNA: TGTGCCAGCAGCGTAGGTGGACAGGGGAACTATGGCTACACCTTC
CDR3 protein: CASSVGGQGNYGYTF

V gene: TRBV6-2/TRBV6-3
J gene: TRBJ1-6
clone size: -
D gene: -
CDR3 DNA: TGTGCCAGCAGTCGCCCCCCGGGGGCTAATAATTCACCCCTCCACTTT
CDR3 protein: CASSRPPGANNSPLHF

V gene: TRBV2
J gene: TRBJ1-2
clone size: -
D gene: TRBD1
CDR3 DNA: TGTGCCAGCAGTGACCCCGGGACAGAAGTCTCCTATGGCTACACCTTC
CDR3 protein: CASSDPGTEVSYGYTF

V gene: TRBV7-2
J gene: TRBJ1-2
clone size: -
D gene: -
CDR3 DNA: TGTGCCAGCAGCTTAGACAGCCTCCTAACTAACTATGGCTACACCTTC
CDR3 protein: CASSLDSLLTNYGYTF

V gene: TRBV5-4
J gene: TRBJ1-1
clone size: -
D gene: TRBD1
CDR3 DNA: TGTGCCAGCAGCTTAGGGACAGGGGGCGCGGGCACTGAAGCTTTCTTT
CDR3 protein: CASSLGTGGAGTEAFF

V gene: TRBV5-1
J gene: TRBJ1-1
clone size: -
D gene: TRBD1
CDR3 DNA: TGCGCCAGCAGCACGCAATCGCAGGGGGCGCTTAGCACTGAAGCTTTCTTT
CDR3 protein: CASSTQSQGALSTEAFF

V gene: TRBV21-1
J gene: TRBJ1-4
clone size: -
D gene: -
CDR3 DNA: TGTGCCAGCAGAAAAGGGGCTCAGGGGCCGTGTGAAAAACTGTTTTTT
CDR3 protein: CASRKGAQGPCEKLFF

V gene: TRBV19
J gene: TRBJ1-2
clone size: -
D gene: -
CDR3 DNA: TGTGCCAGTAGAGATCGGCGGGGGCCGAGGGACGGGGGCAAAAGCTACACCTTC
CDR3 protein: CASRDRRGPRDGGKSYTF

V gene: TRBV9
J gene: TRBJ2-3
clone size: once
D gene: -
CDR3 DNA: TGTGCCAGCAGCGTAGCTCGGGACGGCTCCACAGATACGCAGTATTTT
CDR3 protein: CASSVARDGSTDTQYF

V gene: TRBV6-1
J gene: TRBJ2-3
clone size: few
D gene: -
CDR3 DNA: TGTGCCAGCAGTGAAGATACGCAGTATTTT
CDR3 protein: CASSEDTQYF

V gene: TRBV10-3
J gene: TRBJ2-2
clone size: -
D gene: -
CDR3 DNA: TGTGCCATCAGTGAGTCGGGCACCGGGGAGCTGTTTTTT
CDR3 protein: CAISESGTGELFF

V gene: TRBV19
J gene: TRBJ2-7
clone size: -
D gene: TRBD1
CDR3 DNA: TGTGCCAGTAGTGCCGGACAGGGGGTGGCCTACGAGCAGTACTTC
CDR3 protein: CASSAGQGVAYEQYF

V gene: TRBV15
J gene: TRBJ1-5
clone size: -
D gene: -
CDR3 DNA: TGTGCCACCAGCGGTGGGACCAGGGAGCCCCAGCATTTT
CDR3 protein: CATSGGTREPQHF

V gene: TRBV2
J gene: TRBJ1-5
clone size: -
D gene: TRBD1
CDR3 DNA: TGTGCCAGCAGCGGGGACAGGTGGAGGAGCAATCAGCCCCAGCATTTT
CDR3 protein: CASSGDRWRSNQPQHF

V gene: TRBV3-1/TRBV3-2
J gene: TRBJ2-1
clone size: -
D gene: -
CDR3 DNA: TGTGCCAGCAGCCATCGGGGCCACAATGAGCAGTTCTTC
CDR3 protein: CASSHRGHNEQFF

V gene: TRBV4-1
J gene: TRBJ2-1
clone size: -
D gene: -
CDR3 DNA: TGCGCCAGCAGCCAAGATGATTTCGCGGCGAGCTCCTACAATGAGCAGTTCTTC
CDR3 protein: CASSQDDFAASSYNEQFF

V gene: TRBV2
J gene: TRBJ1-5
clone size: -
D gene: TRBD1
CDR3 DNA: TGTGCCAGCAGCCGGACAGGGGAGGACCAGCCCCAGCATTTT
CDR3 protein: CASSRTGEDQPQHF

V gene: TRBV27
J gene: TRBJ2-3
clone size: -
D gene: TRBD1
CDR3 DNA: TGTGCCAGCAGTCCTCGAGGGGACAGGGACGGTACGCAGTATTTT
CDR3 protein: CASSPRGDRDGTQYF

V gene: TRBV5-1
J gene: TRBJ2-7
clone size: -
D gene: TRBD1
CDR3 DNA: TGCGCCAGCAGCCCCGACAGGGGAGACTACGGGCAGTACTTC
CDR3 protein: CASSPDRGDYGQYF

V gene: TRBV5-1
J gene: TRBJ1-1
clone size: -
D gene: -
CDR3 DNA: TGCGCCAGCAGCTTGGATGGGGGAACTGAAGCTTTCTTT
CDR3 protein: CASSLDGGTEAFF

V gene: TRBV3-1/TRBV3-2
J gene: TRBJ2-1
clone size: once
D gene: TRBD1
CDR3 DNA: TGTGCCAGCAGCCCTTCCCTTACAGGGGGCCTCCACAATGAGCAGTTCTTC
CDR3 protein: CASSPSLTGGLHNEQFF

V gene: TRBV30
J gene: TRBJ1-1
clone size: -
D gene: TRBD1
CDR3 DNA: TGTGCCTGGAGTGAGGGGGCAGAGAACACTGAAGCTTTCTTT
CDR3 protein: CAWSEGAENTEAFF

V gene: TRBV5-4
J gene: TRBJ2-3
clone size: -
D gene: -
CDR3 DNA: TGTGTCAGCGGGAGCACAGATACGCAGTATTTT
CDR3 protein: CVSGSTDTQYF

V gene: TRBV5-1
J gene: TRBJ2-3
clone size: -
D gene: -
CDR3 DNA: TGCGCCAGCAGCTTGGCCGGTGGGGCCCCGGATACGCAGTATTTT
CDR3 protein: CASSLAGGAPDTQYF

V gene: TRBV5-1
J gene: TRBJ1-4
clone size: once
D gene: -
CDR3 DNA: TGCGCCAGCAGCTTGGCCGGGACGTCGAATGAAAAACTGTTTTTT
CDR3 protein: CASSLAGTSNEKLFF

V gene: TRBV19
J gene: TRBJ1-2
clone size: -
D gene: -
CDR3 DNA: TGTGCCAGTAGATTTGCAGGGGTGGACTATGGCTACACCTTC
CDR3 protein: CASRFAGVDYGYTF

V gene: TRBV18
J gene: TRBJ2-3
clone size: -
D gene: TRBD2
CDR3 DNA: TGTGCCAGCTCACCACGGGGCGGGGGGCCTAGAGATACGCAGTATTTT
CDR3 protein: CASSPRGGGPRDTQYF

V gene: TRBV27
J gene: TRBJ1-6
clone size: few
D gene: -
CDR3 DNA: TGTGCCAGCAGTGCCATTAGTGGGTACTATAATTCACCCCTCCACTTT
CDR3 protein: CASSAISGYYNSPLHF

V gene: TRBV6-2/TRBV6-3
J gene: TRBJ2-1
clone size: -
D gene: TRBD2
CDR3 DNA: TGTGCCAGCAGTCCCCCGGGACTAGCGGGGGGCCAGCAGTTCTTC
CDR3 protein: CASSPPGLAGGQQFF

V gene: TRBV5-6
J gene: TRBJ2-6
clone size: -
D gene: TRBD1
CDR3 DNA: TGTGCCAGCAGCTTGGTGGGACAGGCTGGGGCCAACGTCCTGACTTTC
CDR3 protein: CASSLVGQAGANVLTF

V gene: TRBV12-3/TRBV12-4
J gene: TRBJ2-1
clone size: -
D gene: -
CDR3 DNA: TGTGCCAGCAGTTTGGGCGTGGAGCAGTTCTTC
CDR3 protein: CASSLGVEQFF

V gene: TRBV28
J gene: TRBJ1-1
clone size: -
D gene: TRBD1
CDR3 DNA: TGTGCCAGCAGGCTCCTGACAGGGATGATCAACACTGAAGCTTTCTTT
CDR3 protein: CASRLLTGMINTEAFF

V gene: TRBV28
J gene: TRBJ2-7
clone size: -
D gene: -
CDR3 DNA: TGTGCCAGCAGTTTATTGGTGGGGGCTGGGTACGAGCAGTACTTC
CDR3 protein: CASSLLVGAGYEQYF

V gene: TRBV14
J gene: TRBJ1-2
clone size: -
D gene: TRBD1
CDR3 DNA: TGTGCCAGCAGCCGGGACAGGTGGGACTATGGCTACACCTTC
CDR3 protein: CASSRDRWDYGYTF

V gene: TRBV28
J gene: TRBJ2-7
clone size: once
D gene: -
CDR3 DNA: TGTGCCAGCAGTAGCCCAACCGAGCAGTACTTC
CDR3 protein: CASSSPTEQYF

V gene: TRBV7-8
J gene: TRBJ1-1
clone size: -
D gene: TRBD1
CDR3 DNA: TGTGCCAGCAGCCTATTACAGGGGGCGGCTGAAGCTTTCTTT
CDR3 protein: CASSLLQGAAEAFF

V gene: TRBV4-3
J gene: TRBJ1-2
clone size: -
D gene: -
CDR3 DNA: TGCGCCAGCAGCCTGTCGACAGCCGAGAACTATGGCTACACCTTC
CDR3 protein: CASSLSTAENYGYTF

V gene: TRBV5-1
J gene: TRBJ2-7
clone size: -
D gene: -
CDR3 DNA: TGCGCCAGCAGCCTCTTTTCCCTCCGGGACGGAGATTACGAGCAGTACTTC
CDR3 protein: CASSLFSLRDGDYEQYF

V gene: TRBV6-4
J gene: TRBJ2-1
clone size: -
D gene: TRBD1
CDR3 DNA: TGTGCCAGCAGCGCCGGGACAGGGGGCAACAATGAGCAGTTCTTC
CDR3 protein: CASSAGTGGNNEQFF

V gene: TRBV4-2
J gene: TRBJ2-1
clone size: -
D gene: -
CDR3 DNA: TGTGCCAGCAGCACACTAACAGGGAACTCCTACAATGAGCAGTTCTTC
CDR3 protein: CASSTLTGNSYNEQFF

V gene: TRBV28
J gene: TRBJ1-2
clone size: -
D gene: -
CDR3 DNA: TGTGCCAGCACTAGTCCCGGCGGGAACTATGGCTACACCTTC
CDR3 protein: CASTSPGGNYGYTF

V gene: TRBV5-1
J gene: TRBJ1-4
clone size: -
D gene: -
CDR3 DNA: TGCGCCAGCAGCTCACAGGCCAGGGCTAATGAAAAACTGTTTTTT
CDR3 protein: CASSSQARANEKLFF

V gene: TRBV28
J gene: TRBJ2-7
clone size: -
D gene: -
CDR3 DNA: TGTGCCAGCAGTTTAGTCAGTGACTACGAGCAGTACTTC
CDR3 protein: CASSLVSDYEQYF

V gene: TRBV19
J gene: TRBJ1-1
clone size: -
D gene: -
CDR3 DNA: TGTGCCAGTTACCAGGGCCGATCGAACACTGAAGCTTTCTTT
CDR3 protein: CASYQGRSNTEAFF

V gene: TRBV10-3
J gene: TRBJ2-3
clone size: -
D gene: -
CDR3 DNA: TGTGCCATCAGGTCCGGGACAACCACAGATACGCAGTATTTT
CDR3 protein: CAIRSGTTTDTQYF

V gene: TRBV7-2
J gene: TRBJ2-3
clone size: -
D gene: -
CDR3 DNA: TGTGCCAGCAGCTTGAGGCGGGGGCCTGCCGATACGCAGTATTTT
CDR3 protein: CASSLRRGPADTQYF

V gene: TRBV2
J gene: TRBJ2-6
clone size: -
D gene: -
CDR3 DNA: TGTGCCAGCAGTTCTGGGGGGCCTGGGGCCAACGTCCTGACTTTC
CDR3 protein: CASSSGGPGANVLTF

V gene: TRBV27
J gene: TRBJ2-7
clone size: -
D gene: -
CDR3 DNA: TGTGCCAGCAGTTTAGCGACTGACTACGAGCAGTACTTC
CDR3 protein: CASSLATDYEQYF

V gene: TRBV7-9
J gene: TRBJ2-7
clone size: -
D gene: -
CDR3 DNA: TGTGCCAGCAGCTCCGGATTAGGCGAGCAGTACTTC
CDR3 protein: CASSSGLGEQYF

V gene: TRBV11-2
J gene: TRBJ2-5
clone size: -
D gene: TRBD2
CDR3 DNA: TGTGCCAGCAGCTTATTGCGGGGGGCCACCCAGGGAGAGACCCAGTACTTC
CDR3 protein: CASSLLRGATQGETQYF

V gene: TRBV10-2
J gene: TRBJ1-1
clone size: -
D gene: TRBD1
CDR3 DNA: TGCGCCAGCAGATCCCTTACAGGGGGCCCGTCTGAAGCTTTCTTT
CDR3 protein: CASRSLTGGPSEAFF

V gene: TRBV11-2
J gene: TRBJ2-5
clone size: -
D gene: -
CDR3 DNA: TGTGCCAGCAGCTTAGATCGGGCCCGCCAAGAGACCCAGTACTTC
CDR3 protein: CASSLDRARQETQYF

V gene: TRBV5-1
J gene: TRBJ1-1
clone size: -
D gene: -
CDR3 DNA: TGCGCCAGCCGAGAGACAAGCAGTCCGAACACTGAAGCTTTCTTT
CDR3 protein: CASRETSSPNTEAFF

V gene: TRBV28
J gene: TRBJ1-5
clone size: -
D gene: -
CDR3 DNA: TGTGCCAGCACATCCTTACCAGGGGCAAATCAGCCCCAGCATTTT
CDR3 protein: CASTSLPGANQPQHF

V gene: TRBV19
J gene: TRBJ2-4
clone size: -
D gene: TRBD1
CDR3 DNA: TGTGCCAGTAGTAGGACAGGGCAGGGAACCAAAAACATTCAGTACTTC
CDR3 protein: CASSRTGQGTKNIQYF

V gene: TRBV6-2/TRBV6-3
J gene: TRBJ2-2
clone size: -
D gene: -
CDR3 DNA: TGTGCCAGCAGTTACAGGGACACCGGGGAGCTGTTTTTT
CDR3 protein: CASSYRDTGELFF

V gene: TRBV30
J gene: TRBJ2-1
clone size: -
D gene: TRBD1
CDR3 DNA: TGTGCCTGGAGGACAGGGGGCTCCTACAATGAGCAGTTCTTC
CDR3 protein: CAWRTGGSYNEQFF

V gene: TRBV5-8
J gene: TRBJ1-3
clone size: -
D gene: -
CDR3 DNA: TGTGCCAGCAGCCTAGGCTCGGTACACTCTGGAAACACCATATATTTT
CDR3 protein: CASSLGSVHSGNTIYF